Only one count was recorded for the clone carrying this T cell receptor (beta chain). The sample is drawn from a study of cytomegalovirus exposure and HLA in healthy donors. Per the germline V gene, CDR1 is SGHRS and CDR2 is YFSETQ. V lost 3 bases, J lost 6 bases, and 11 bases stayed unmatched. This CDR3 is 15 amino acids long. The PCR made use of 60 Vbeta and 13 Jbeta primers. Clones were read by immunoSEQ multiplex PCR, and TCRdb kept only the in-frame ones, dropping some. Of some 200,000 clones listed, around three quarters are singletons. This chain connects TRBV5-1 to TRBJ1-2, with TRBD1 matching 7 bases. The TCR was taken from a woman aged 30 to 39 in good health and CMV-seropositive. Input material: PBMCs. CDR3 residues: CASSSSGQSSDGYTF. DNA of the CDR3: TGCGCCAGCAGCTCGTCGGGACAGTCGAGCGATGGCTACACCTTC.